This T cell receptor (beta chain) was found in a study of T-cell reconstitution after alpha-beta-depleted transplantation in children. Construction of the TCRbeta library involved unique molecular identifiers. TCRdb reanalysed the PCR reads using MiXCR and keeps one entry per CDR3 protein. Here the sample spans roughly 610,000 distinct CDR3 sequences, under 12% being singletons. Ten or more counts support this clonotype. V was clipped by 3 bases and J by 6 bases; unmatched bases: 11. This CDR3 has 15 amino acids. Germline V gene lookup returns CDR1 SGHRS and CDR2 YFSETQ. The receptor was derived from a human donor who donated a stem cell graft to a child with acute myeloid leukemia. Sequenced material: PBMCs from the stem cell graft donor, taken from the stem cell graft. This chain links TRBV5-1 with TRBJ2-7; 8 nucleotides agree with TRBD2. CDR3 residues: CASSSTAGDRLEQYF. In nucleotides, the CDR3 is TGCGCCAGCAGCTCCACAGCGGGAGATCGTCTCGAGCAGTACTTC.